This TCR beta chain was sequenced in a study of T cells in Graves' hyperthyroidism and ophthalmopathy. For Graves' hyperthyroidism to be stable, ophthalmopathy could not progress within 18 months. Hyperthyroidism had been newly diagnosed in patients aged 18 to 65, and its duration was under 2 months. Germline V gives CDR1 MNHEY, CDR2 SVGEGT. This CDR3 is 16 amino acids long. J gave up 3 bases and V 6 bases, and 8 bases lay outside the gene matches. Amplification of TCR beta CDR3 regions was performed using RNA transcripts as template. The TCR CDR3 first-round RT-PCR relied on the HTBI primer set. TCRdb processed the multiplex PCR reads anew with MiXCR; each CDR3 protein has one entry. Of approximately 560,000 distinct CDR3 sequences in the sample, roughly 14% were seen once. Notes on the study in general: Most thyroid clonotypes with frequency above 0.001 were detected in blood.

This clonotype has ten or more counts. Its antigen is not known. The chain carries TRBV6-2 or TRBV6-3 and TRBJ2-2, with 9 bases matching TRBD1. The sample was blood. This receptor was obtained from a woman younger than 45 with Graves' hyperthyroidism. The CDR3 DNA reads TGTGCCAGCAGCACGGGACAGGGTGCGGACACCGGGGAGCTGTTTTTT. Residues: CASSTGQGADTGELFF.